Listed below are T cell receptor beta chains from one sample, sequenced in a study of shared clonotypes between healthy human individuals. TCRdb's copy holds only in-frame clones and misses some; the assay was immunoSEQ multiplex PCR. The sample has about 1.4 million clones, about 96% seen once. Sequenced material: naive CD4+ T cells sorted from blood. Every receptor here comes from a man aged 25 to 45 in good health. The CDR3 runs from the conserved cysteine through the conserved F or W. The D gene is left open where the match is weak. Size is omitted from some rows. Given values are once, few, many or a class for expanded clones.

v_gene	d_gene	abundance	j_gene	CDR3aa	CDR3nt
TRBV11-2	.	.	TRBJ2-1	CASSLSRGPEQFF	TGTGCCAGCAGCTTATCGCGTGGGCCCGAGCAGTTCTTC
TRBV15	TRBD2	.	TRBJ2-3	CATSDGLSGRGDTQYF	TGTGCCACCAGCGATGGACTAAGCGGGAGGGGGGATACGCAGTATTTT
TRBV19	.	.	TRBJ2-3	CASSRDRGTDTQYF	TGTGCCAGTAGTCGGGATCGTGGCACAGATACGCAGTATTTT
TRBV5-1	.	once	TRBJ2-3	CASGSWQAGRRTDTQYF	TGCGCCAGCGGGTCCTGGCAAGCGGGCAGGCGCACAGATACGCAGTATTTT
TRBV2	.	.	TRBJ1-1	CASSGPMNTEAFF	TGTGCCAGCAGCGGCCCCATGAACACTGAAGCTTTCTTT
TRBV7-2	.	.	TRBJ2-7	CASSGGGPTPREQYF	TGTGCCAGCAGCGGAGGAGGGCCCACCCCTAGGGAGCAGTACTTC
TRBV9	.	.	TRBJ2-3	CASSVAPGRSTDTQYF	TGTGCCAGCAGCGTTGCTCCGGGACGGAGCACAGATACGCAGTATTTT
TRBV7-3	TRBD2	.	TRBJ2-1	CASSLALAGYNEQFF	TGTGCCAGCAGCTTAGCTCTAGCGGGGTACAATGAGCAGTTCTTC
TRBV10-3	.	.	TRBJ2-1	CAISRSLSLDGNEQFF	TGTGCCATCAGTCGAAGTTTGAGTCTAGACGGGAATGAGCAGTTCTTC
TRBV5-6	.	.	TRBJ2-7	CASSLRSTGLSPREQYF	TGTGCCAGCAGCTTAAGATCTACAGGGTTAAGTCCCCGGGAGCAGTACTTC
TRBV5-4	.	.	TRBJ1-1	CASSTGTQNTEAFF	TGTGCCAGCAGCACCGGGACACAGAACACTGAAGCTTTCTTT
TRBV28	.	.	TRBJ1-5	CASSFPAVEYSNQPQHF	TGTGCCAGCAGTTTCCCCGCGGTAGAGTATAGCAATCAGCCCCAGCATTTT
TRBV7-8	.	.	TRBJ1-1	CASLGGMRTEAFF	TGTGCCAGCTTAGGGGGGATGCGGACTGAAGCTTTCTTT
TRBV5-1	.	.	TRBJ2-2	CASSHTPIQNTGELFF	TGCGCCAGCAGCCACACCCCGATACAGAACACCGGGGAGCTGTTTTTT
TRBV7-3	.	.	TRBJ2-1	CASSLVNTIWDAPNRSNEQFF	TGTGCCAGCAGCTTAGTTAATACTATCTGGGATGCACCAAATCGGAGTAATGAGCAGTTCTTC
TRBV7-9	TRBD1	.	TRBJ1-1	CASSLASALDRHTEAFF	TGTGCCAGCAGCTTAGCGTCAGCCTTGGACAGGCACACTGAAGCTTTCTTT
TRBV9	.	.	TRBJ2-3	CASSVAPGSTDTQYF	TGTGCCAGCAGCGTAGCCCCGGGTAGCACAGATACGCAGTATTTT
TRBV7-9	.	.	TRBJ2-5	CASSGTKETQYF	TGTGCCAGCAGCGGGACAAAAGAGACCCAGTACTTC
TRBV7-2	.	.	TRBJ2-7	CASSQQAGSYEQYF	TGTGCCAGCAGCCAACAAGCGGGCTCCTACGAGCAGTACTTC
TRBV19	.	.	TRBJ1-2	CAKIGGPPLPYTF	TGTGCCAAGATAGGGGGGCCCCCCTTACCTTACACCTTC
TRBV25-1	TRBD1	.	TRBJ2-5	CASRGGGQVETQYF	TGTGCCAGCAGAGGGGGCGGACAGGTAGAGACCCAGTACTTC
TRBV11-2	TRBD2	.	TRBJ2-1	CASSRASLAGVNEQFF	TGTGCCAGCAGCCGCGCCAGCTTAGCGGGGGTCAATGAGCAGTTCTTC
TRBV5-1	TRBD2	.	TRBJ2-1	CASSLSGRVDNEQFF	TGCGCCAGCAGCCTAAGCGGGAGGGTGGACAATGAGCAGTTCTTC
TRBV7-2	TRBD2	.	TRBJ2-3	CASSRRTSGGTDTQYF	TGTGCCAGCAGCCGCCGGACTAGCGGGGGCACAGATACGCAGTATTTT
TRBV5-4	TRBD1	.	TRBJ2-3	CASSPTPAGGTDTQYF	TGTGCCAGCAGTCCCACCCCGGCAGGGGGAACAGATACGCAGTATTTT
TRBV7-8	.	.	TRBJ2-3	CASSLAQGRGLAVTDTQYF	TGTGCCAGCAGCTTAGCGCAAGGGCGGGGGCTAGCTGTTACAGATACGCAGTATTTT
TRBV9	.	.	TRBJ2-3	CASSPRGTRTDTQYF	TGTGCCAGCAGCCCCCGGGGGACCCGAACAGATACGCAGTATTTT
TRBV5-1	.	.	TRBJ1-2	CASSSAYGYTF	TGCGCCAGCAGCTCGGCCTATGGCTACACCTTC
TRBV11-2	.	.	TRBJ2-2	CASSLGLQGDTGELFF	TGTGCCAGCAGCTTAGGACTCCAGGGAGACACCGGGGAGCTGTTTTTT
TRBV5-4	.	.	TRBJ2-1	CASSDVYNEQFF	TGTGCCAGCAGCGATGTCTACAATGAGCAGTTCTTC
TRBV5-5	.	.	TRBJ1-1	CATGVASMNTEAFF	TGTGCCACCGGCGTAGCGAGCATGAACACTGAAGCTTTCTTT